Here is one TCR beta chain with its context. Regions amplified from RNA transcripts were the TCR beta CDR3 regions. With the HTBI primer set, the TCR CDR3 went through a first round of RT-PCR. TCRdb re-called the multiplex PCR reads through MiXCR, storing one row per CDR3 protein. The sample has hundreds of thousands of distinct CDR3 sequences, 35% to 45% seen once. This record comes from a study of T cells in Graves' hyperthyroidism and ophthalmopathy. The V end lost 1 base, the J end lost 9 bases, and 10 bases lay between the germline ends. CDR3 size: 13 residues. The chain combines TRBV12-3 or TRBV12-4 with TRBJ1-5; a possible D gene is TRBD1 (5 bases). This receptor was identified in a man in his late teens or twenties with Graves' hyperthyroidism. The specimen sequenced was blood. This chain's CDR3 is CASSLEGWRPQHF. The CDR3 nucleotides are TGTGCCAGCAGTTTAGAGGGGTGGAGGCCCCAGCATTTT.